This T cell receptor beta chain is drawn from a study of immune evolution from preneoplasia to lung adenocarcinoma. Study-wide points: Normal lung had highest clonality; later lesions appeared denser, more diverse. Top clone share appeared to fall from AAH through AIS, MIA, adenocarcinoma.

Of note for this clone: Its antigen is undetermined.

Patients had resection in Japan or China between about 2014 and 2018. Each case's diagnosis was confirmed by two pathologists on H&E. The repertoire was sequenced with immunoSEQ multiplex PCR; TCRdb's copy has only in-frame clones and lacks some. The sample consists of some 5,000 clones, 80% to 90% of them appearing once. Germline V gene lookup returns CDR1 LGHNA and CDR2 YSLEER. Trimming removed 0 bases from V and 3 bases from J, with 8 bases in between. The CDR3 runs 15 residues. The chain recombines TRBV4-3 with TRBJ2-2; D ambiguous. The sequenced sample consisted of FFPE adjacent normal lung tissue. The sequence came from a donor older than 65 with lung adenocarcinoma. The CDR3 sequence is CASSQELGYTGELFF. The CDR3 DNA is TGCGCCAGCAGCCAAGAACTGGGGTACACCGGGGAGCTGTTTTTT.